This T cell receptor beta chain originates from a study of OX40 agonist ivuxolimab in advanced cancers. Sequencing was performed with immunoSEQ multiplex PCR; in TCRdb, only in-frame clones are kept and a portion is missing. The sample lists tens of thousands of clones, roughly nine tenths occurring once. From germline, CDR1 is SEHNR and CDR2 FQNEAQ (reference sequence). This CDR3 has 16 amino acids. Trimming stripped 4 bases from V and 2 bases from J, with 16 bases between. V is TRBV7-9 and J is TRBJ2-3; D might be TRBD1 or TRBD2, each matching 6 bases. This TCR derives from an adult with an advanced solid tumor such as melanoma, head and neck, liver or kidney cancer. Here the sequenced sample was CD4+ or CD8+ T cells sorted from blood, taken in a trial of the OX40 agonist ivuxolimab. CDR3 bases: TGTGCCAGCAGCTCTTGGAGGGGGTACAACACAGATACGCAGTATTTT. Amino acids: CASSSWRGYNTDTQYF. The variable domain in full, with the rest retrieved from reference TRBV7-9 and TRBJ2-3, is DTGVSQNPRHKITKRGQNVTFRCDPISEHNRLYWYRQTLGQGPEFLTYFQNEAQLEKSRLLSDRFSAERPKGSFSTLEIQRTEQGDSAMYLCASSSWRGYNTDTQYFGPGTRLTVL.